Shown below are 5 T cell receptor beta chains from a single sample sequenced in a study of T cells in Graves' hyperthyroidism and ophthalmopathy. Authors of the study amplified TCR beta CDR3 regions from RNA transcripts. HTBI primers were used for first-round RT-PCR of the TCR CDR3. MiXCR was run by TCRdb on the multiplex PCR reads, yielding one entry per CDR3 protein. The repertoire holds roughly 750,000 distinct CDR3 sequences, with about a sixth as singletons. The sequenced sample was blood. Receptors were obtained from a young man with Graves' hyperthyroidism.

The table lists this clonotype with a few counts. This chain links TRBV27 with TRBJ2-7; TRBD1 aligns across 12 bases. The CDR3 consists of 15 residues. CDR1 and CDR2 (germline): MNHEY, SMNVEV (reference sequence). V was pared by 4 bases and J by 7 bases, with 8 bases of the junction left unmatched. For the CDR3, the DNA is TGTGCCAGCAGTTACTCGGGACAGGGGGCTGAGGAGCAGTACTTC. Its translation: CASSYSGQGAEEQYF.

This clonotype was recorded at least ten times. The gene calls are TRBV28 and TRBJ2-1; 8 nucleotides line up with TRBD2. Germline loops: CDR1 MDHEN, CDR2 SYDVKM. The V and J ends lost 5 bases and 7 bases, in that order; junction bases with no gene match: 16. The CDR3 contains 17 residues. The CDR3 DNA is TGTGCCAGCAGTCGGGCCTCCCCGGGACTAGGGAAAAATGAGCAGTTCTTC. Its translation: CASSRASPGLGKNEQFF.

J is TRBJ1-1 and V is TRBV6-1, with D possibly TRBD1 on 5 matching bases. Looked up from germline, CDR1 is MNHNS and CDR2 is SASEGT. V was shortened by 6 bases and J by 4 bases, with 18 bases between the two germline ends. This CDR3 has 15 residues. The CDR3 spells CASRAGTVRLTEAFF. The CDR3, as DNA: TGTGCCAGCAGAGCCGGGACCGTCCGGCTCACTGAAGCTTTCTTT.

This clonotype has a count of ten or more. The chain recombines TRBV20-1 with TRBJ2-7; D is possibly TRBD1 or TRBD2 (5 bases each). This CDR3 region has 13 residues. Per germline, CDR1 DFQATT and CDR2 SNEGSKA (reference sequence). V was cut by 5 bases and J by 0 bases, with 11 bases left in between. CDR3 protein: CSASGTGSYEQYF. The CDR3 nucleotides read TGCAGTGCTTCCGGGACCGGCTCCTACGAGCAGTACTTC.

This chain links TRBV25-1 with TRBJ1-2; no reliable D call. Per the germline V gene, CDR1 is MGHDK and CDR2 is SYGVNS. The V end lost 1 base, the J end lost 2 bases, and 8 bases lay between the germline ends. The CDR3 has 14 residues. For the CDR3, the DNA is TGTGCCAGCAGTGAATTCAGCCGAAACTATGGCTACACCTTC. Translation: CASSEFSRNYGYTF.